This T cell receptor (beta chain) emerged from a study of cytomegalovirus exposure and HLA in healthy donors. Background on the study: Around 79 million unique TCRs, all from HLA-typed donors, were included in an early release of the data.

Trimming at V came to 5 bases and at J to 3 bases, leaving 11 bases not matched to a gene. CDR1 and CDR2 from the germline V gene are MNHEY and SMNVEV (reference sequence). The CDR3 is 16 residues long. Turning to this clone: What it recognizes is unknown.

This PCR relied on a set of 60 Vbeta primers and 13 Jbeta primers. The assay was immunoSEQ multiplex PCR, and TCRdb's table has in-frame clones only and misses some. The sample consists of about 160,000 clones, about 73% of them appearing once. The study's findings and limits: A few chains tied to CMV proved CMV antigen-specific in vitro. The number of N-insertions in an Asian-associated ancestry cluster was reportedly below the roughly 620-donor mean in a later analysis.

The sample consisted of PBMCs. The receptor comes from a woman aged 40 to 50 in good health and CMV-seronegative. This chain links TRBV27 with TRBJ2-7, with TRBD1 matching over 9 bases. The DNA of the CDR3 is TGTGCCAGCAGTATTGACCCGGGACAGGGAGTCTACGAGCAGTACTTC. Translation gives CASSIDPGQGVYEQYF.